The TCR beta chain under discussion was sequenced for a study of prognosis after radiotherapy for stage I lung cancer. Looked up from germline, CDR1 is DFQATT and CDR2 is SNEGSKA (reference sequence). V dropped 0 bases and J dropped 7 bases, with 13 bases sitting between them. CDR3 length equals 14 residues. Ten or more counts support this clonotype. TCR beta CDR3 amplification from genomic DNA was performed by two-round multiplex PCR. Round one of PCR was performed, and it used primers specific to each TRBV and TRBJ gene. During the second PCR round, universal primers were used. TCRdb fed the multiplex PCR reads into MiXCR, producing one record per CDR3 protein. The table has roughly 13,000 distinct CDR3 sequences, about 37% seen once.

Sequences were derived from PBMCs, sampled before or after stereotactic body radiation therapy (not recorded which). This rearrangement joins TRBV20-1 to TRBJ2-1; D unresolved. The receptor was isolated from a donor at least 50 years old with non-small cell lung cancer. The CDR3 is CSARDGNGDNEQFF. In DNA form, the CDR3 reads TGCAGTGCTAGAGATGGCAACGGTGATAATGAGCAGTTCTTC.